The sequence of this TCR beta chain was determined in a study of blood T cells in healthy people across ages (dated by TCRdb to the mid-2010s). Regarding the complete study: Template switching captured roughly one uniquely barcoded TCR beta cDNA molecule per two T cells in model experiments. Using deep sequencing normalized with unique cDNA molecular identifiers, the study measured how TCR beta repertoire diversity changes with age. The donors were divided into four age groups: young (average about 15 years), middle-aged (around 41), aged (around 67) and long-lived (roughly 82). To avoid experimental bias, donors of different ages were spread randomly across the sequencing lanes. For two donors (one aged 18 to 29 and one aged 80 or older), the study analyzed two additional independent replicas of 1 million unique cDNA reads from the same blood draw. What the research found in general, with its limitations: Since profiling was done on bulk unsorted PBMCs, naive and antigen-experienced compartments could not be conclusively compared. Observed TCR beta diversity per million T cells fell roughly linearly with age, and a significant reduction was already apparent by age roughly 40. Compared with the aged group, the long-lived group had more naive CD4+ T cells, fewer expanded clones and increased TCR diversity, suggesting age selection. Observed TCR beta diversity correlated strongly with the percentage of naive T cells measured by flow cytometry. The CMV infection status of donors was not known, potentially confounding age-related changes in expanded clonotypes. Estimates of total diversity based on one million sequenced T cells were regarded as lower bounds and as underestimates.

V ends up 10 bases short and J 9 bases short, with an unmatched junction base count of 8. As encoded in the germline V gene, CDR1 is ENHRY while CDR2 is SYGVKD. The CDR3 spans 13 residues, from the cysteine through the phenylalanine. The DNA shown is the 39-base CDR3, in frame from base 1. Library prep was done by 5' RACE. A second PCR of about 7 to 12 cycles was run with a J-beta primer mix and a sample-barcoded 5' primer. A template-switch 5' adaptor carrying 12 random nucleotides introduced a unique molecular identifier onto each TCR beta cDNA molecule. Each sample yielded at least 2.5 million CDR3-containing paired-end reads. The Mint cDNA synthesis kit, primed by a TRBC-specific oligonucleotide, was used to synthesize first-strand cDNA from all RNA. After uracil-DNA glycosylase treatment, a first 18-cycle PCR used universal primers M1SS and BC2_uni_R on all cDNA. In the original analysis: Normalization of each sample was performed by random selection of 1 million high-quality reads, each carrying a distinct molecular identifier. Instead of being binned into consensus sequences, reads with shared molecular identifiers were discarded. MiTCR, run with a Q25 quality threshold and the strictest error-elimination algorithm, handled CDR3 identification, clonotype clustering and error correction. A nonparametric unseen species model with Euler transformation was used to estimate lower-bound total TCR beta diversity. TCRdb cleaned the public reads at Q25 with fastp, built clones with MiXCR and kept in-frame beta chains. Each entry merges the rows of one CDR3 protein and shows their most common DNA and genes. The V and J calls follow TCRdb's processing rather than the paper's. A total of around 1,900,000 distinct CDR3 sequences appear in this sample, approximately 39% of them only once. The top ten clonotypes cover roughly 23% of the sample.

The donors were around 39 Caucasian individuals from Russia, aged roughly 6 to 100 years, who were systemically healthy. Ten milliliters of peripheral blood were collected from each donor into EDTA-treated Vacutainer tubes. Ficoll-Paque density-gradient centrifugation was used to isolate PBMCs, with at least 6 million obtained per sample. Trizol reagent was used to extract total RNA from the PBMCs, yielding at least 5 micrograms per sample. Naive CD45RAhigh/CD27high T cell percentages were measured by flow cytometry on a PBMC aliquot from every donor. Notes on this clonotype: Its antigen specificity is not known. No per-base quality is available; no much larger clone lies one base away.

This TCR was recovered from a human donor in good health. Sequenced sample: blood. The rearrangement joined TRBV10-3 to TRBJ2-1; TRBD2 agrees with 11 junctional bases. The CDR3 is CATHSGGVSEQFF. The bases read TGTGCCACCCATAGCGGGGGGGTAAGTGAGCAGTTCTTC.